Listed here are 8 T cell receptor beta chains from one sample, sequenced in a study of cytomegalovirus exposure and HLA in healthy donors. PCR employed 60 Vbeta and 13 Jbeta primers. The method was immunoSEQ multiplex PCR; TCRdb's version includes in-frame clones alone and lacks a portion of them. Here the sample spans 150,000 to 200,000 clones, about three quarters being singletons. Sequences were obtained from PBMCs. The receptors were sampled from a middle-aged man in good health and CMV-seropositive.

The CDR3 reads CARPLVGFSGANVLTF. For the CDR3, the DNA is TGTGCCAGACCACTAGTAGGTTTCTCGGGGGCCAACGTCCTGACTTTC. The gene calls are TRBV6-6 and TRBJ2-6, with a tentative D call TRBD2 (5 bases). The CDR3 is 16 residues long. V dropped 9 bases and J dropped 4 bases, with 19 bases sitting between them. Germline CDR1 and CDR2: MNHNY and SVGAGI (reference sequence).

This clone was observed a handful of times. This chain connects TRBV28 to TRBJ2-2; D may be TRBD2 (6 bases). Trimming removed 6 bases at V and 1 base at J, with 12 bases between. CDR3 length equals 15 residues. Germline CDR1 MDHEN, CDR2 SYDVKM. The CDR3, as DNA: TGTGCCAGCAGCCCTTCGACTAGGAACACCGGGGAGCTGTTTTTT. This sequence encodes CASSPSTRNTGELFF.

The chain combines TRBV5-5 with TRBJ2-5; D perhaps matches TRBD2 (5 bases). This CDR3 spans 16 amino acids. Trimming took 3 bases from V and 4 from J, leaving 19 bases between them. Germline lookup yields CDR1 SGHKS and CDR2 YYEKEE (reference sequence). CDR3 sequence: CASSSMRASVGETQYF. The CDR3 DNA reads TGTGCCAGCAGCTCGATGCGGGCCTCGGTGGGAGAGACCCAGTACTTC.

The V call is TRBV9, the J call TRBJ1-2; D is unresolved. V gave up 0 bases and J gave up 2 bases, with 14 bases separating them. The CDR3 is 16 amino acids. CDR1 SGDLS and CDR2 YYNGEE come from the germline V gene. The DNA of the CDR3 is TGTGCCAGCAGCGTAGCTTTGGGGAGGTTCAACTATGGCTACACCTTC. Translated: CASSVALGRFNYGYTF.

This clone was counted once. The chain employs TRBV6-1 and TRBJ2-1; 9 bases match TRBD2. The trim removed 5 bases at V and 4 bases at J, leaving 6 bases unmatched. There are 15 residues in the CDR3. Looked up from germline, CDR1 is MNHNS and CDR2 is SASEGT. CDR3 DNA sequence: TGTGCCAGCAGTACTTTGGCGGGGGGGTACAATGAGCAGTTCTTC. As protein: CASSTLAGGYNEQFF.

The V and J genes are TRBV6-1 and TRBJ2-4, with TRBD1 as a possible D gene (6 bases). Germline CDR1 and CDR2: MNHNS and SASEGT. The CDR3 consists of 14 residues. V lost 6 bases and J lost 7, with 16 bases in between. CDR3 coding DNA: TGTGCCAGCAGAGATCCACAGGGATCGAACATTCAGTACTTC. This codes for CASRDPQGSNIQYF.

The chain combines TRBV6-5 with TRBJ1-4; D is unresolved. The CDR3 has 15 residues. V was pared by 6 bases and J by 2 bases, with 13 bases between. Germline V CDR1 and CDR2: MNHEY, SVGAGI. The CDR3: CASSRSWLTNEKLFF. The CDR3 coding sequence is TGTGCCAGCAGCCGCTCGTGGCTTACTAATGAAAAACTGTTTTTT.

This clone has only a few counts. This sequence joins TRBV2 and TRBJ1-4; D gene ambiguous. Germline assignment: CDR1 SNHLY and CDR2 FYNNEI. Trimming pared 6 bases from V and 8 bases from J, leaving 16 bases between. This CDR3 is 14 amino acids long. CDR3 protein: CASSLGRSNEKLFF. The CDR3, as DNA: TGTGCCAGCAGCCTAGGTCGGAGTAACGAAAAACTGTTTTTT.